These 32 T cell receptor beta chains were all obtained from the same sample, sequenced in a study. Each CDR3 protein gets one entry after TCRdb re-called the RT-PCR reads with MiXCR. The sample yields about 680,000 distinct CDR3 sequences, 14% seen once. The sequencing sample was made of memory CD4+ T cells from blood. These TCRs come from a female donor in good health, serving as a healthy control.

The table lists this clonotype with a few counts. The V and J genes are TRBV20-1 and TRBJ1-2; 7 bases map to TRBD1. Losses at the gene ends were 5 bases for V and 2 bases for J; bases not matched to a gene: 8. Germline-derived CDR1 and CDR2 are DFQATT and SNEGSKA (reference sequence). The CDR3 covers 14 residues. CDR3 coding DNA: TGCAGTGCTTCCAGGGGGAAAGGGAACTATGGCTACACCTTC. This translates into CSASRGKGNYGYTF.

This clonotype has at least ten counts. The chain recombines TRBV7-3 with TRBJ2-7; 10 bases align to TRBD1. Per the germline V gene, CDR1 is SGHTA and CDR2 is FQGTGA. V was clipped by 2 bases and J by 7 bases; unmatched bases: 2. The CDR3 extends over 13 amino acids. This CDR3 is CASSLEDRGEQYF. The CDR3, as DNA: TGTGCCAGCAGCTTAGAGGACAGGGGGGAGCAGTACTTC.

There are a few counts of this clonotype. This chain uses TRBV27 with TRBJ1-3, with D tentatively TRBD1 (5 bases). This CDR3 has 15 amino acids. V was clipped by 6 bases and J by 0 bases, with 12 bases between them. Germline CDR1 reads MNHEY; CDR2 reads SMNVEV (reference sequence). CDR3 nucleotide sequence: TGTGCCAGCAGACGATCAGGGCTCTCTGGAAACACCATATATTTT. Amino acids: CASRRSGLSGNTIYF.

This chain uses TRBV5-1 with TRBJ2-1; 10 nucleotides line up with TRBD2. This CDR3 contains 16 residues. The J segment lost 8 bases and the V segment lost 2 bases, leaving 10 bases of the junction unmatched. Germline V gives CDR1 SGHRS, CDR2 YFSETQ. Written as DNA, the CDR3 is TGCGCCAGCAGCTTAACTAGCGGGAAGGCCTTCGATGAGCAGTTCTTC. Amino acids: CASSLTSGKAFDEQFF.

This clonotype has ten or more counts. The chain recombines TRBV12-3 or TRBV12-4 with TRBJ2-7, with TRBD1 matching over 7 bases. The CDR3 contains 12 residues. The J segment lost 5 bases and the V segment lost 5 bases, leaving 3 bases of the junction unmatched. CDR3 residues: CASSGDSHEQYF. The CDR3 DNA follows: TGTGCCAGCAGTGGGGACAGCCACGAGCAGTACTTC.

This clonotype occurred a few times. V is TRBV11-3 and J is TRBJ2-2; weak D call: TRBD2 (6 bases). V lost 0 bases and J 6 bases, leaving 8 bases between the germline ends. The CDR3 sequence is 14 residues long. Germline V gene lookup returns CDR1 SGHNT and CDR2 YENEEA. The CDR3 loop reads CASSLEPGAGELFF. The CDR3 DNA sequence: TGTGCCAGCAGCTTAGAGCCGGGGGCCGGGGAGCTGTTTTTT.

The CDR3 loop reads CATGQGGLLGEQYF. CDR3 nucleotide sequence: TGTGCCACCGGACAAGGGGGTCTCTTGGGCGAGCAGTACTTC. This chain connects TRBV28 to TRBJ2-7; tentatively, D is TRBD1 (6 bases). The CDR3 spans 14 residues. V lost 10 bases, J lost 6 bases, and 22 bases lay in between. Germline assignment: CDR1 MDHEN and CDR2 SYDVKM.

The chain uses TRBV2 and TRBJ2-5; 8 nucleotides align to TRBD1. With 10 bases clipped from V and 0 bases from J, the junction kept 4 bases outside the gene matches. The CDR3 contains 13 residues. Germline lookup yields CDR1 SNHLY and CDR2 FYNNEI. The CDR3 sequence is CATPDRDQETQYF. CDR3 coding DNA: TGTGCCACCCCGGACAGGGACCAAGAGACCCAGTACTTC.

Ten or more counts support this clonotype. The chain recombines TRBV10-3 with TRBJ2-1, with D tentatively TRBD1 (5 bases). Germline CDR1 reads ENHRY; CDR2 reads SYGVKD. The V and J ends lost 3 bases and 0 bases respectively, with 9 bases between them. The CDR3 covers 15 residues. This CDR3 reads CAISEGDYSYNEQFF. The CDR3 DNA is TGTGCCATCAGTGAAGGGGATTACTCCTACAATGAGCAGTTCTTC.

The chain has TRBV11-2 and TRBJ1-1; D remains ambiguous. V lost 3 bases, J lost 5 bases, and 10 bases lay in between. The germline CDR1 and CDR2 sequences are SGHAT and FQNNGV. This CDR3 comprises 13 residues. CDR3 in DNA: TGTGCCAGCAGCTTCCCCGTTATGACTGAAGCTTTCTTT. It yields the protein CASSFPVMTEAFF.

This clonotype was observed a handful of times. The chain carries TRBV5-1 and TRBJ2-2; D unresolved. The V gene's germline CDR1 is SGHRS and CDR2 YFSETQ. V was pared by 0 bases and J by 2 bases, with 8 bases between. This CDR3 spans 15 amino acids. The CDR3 sequence is CASSLGLDNTGELFF. The CDR3 DNA reads as TGCGCCAGCAGCTTGGGCCTCGATAACACCGGGGAGCTGTTTTTT. Drawing the rest from reference TRBV5-1 and TRBJ2-2, the complete variable domain is KAGVTQTPRYLIKTRGQQVTLSCSPISGHRSVSWYQQTPGQGLQFLFEYFSETQRNKGNFPGRFSGRQFSNSRSEMNVSTLELGDSALYLCASSLGLDNTGELFFGEGSRLTVL.

The J gene is TRBJ2-2, the V gene TRBV20-1; D perhaps matches TRBD2 (5 bases). Germline V gene lookup returns CDR1 DFQATT and CDR2 SNEGSKA (reference sequence). CDR3 length: 14 amino acids. Trimming left V 2 bases short and J 4 bases short, with 11 bases between. The CDR3 region has the DNA TGCAGTGCTAGAATCCTTGGAGGCACCGGGGAGCTGTTTTTT. This sequence encodes CSARILGGTGELFF.

This clonotype was counted between two and nine times. This chain links TRBV7-9 with TRBJ1-5, with D perhaps TRBD1 (6 bases). Trimming stripped 5 bases from V and 1 base from J, with 15 bases between. The length of the CDR3 is 16 residues. Germline V lookup: CDR1 SEHNR, CDR2 FQNEAQ (reference sequence). CDR3 loop: CASSRGTRTSNQPQHF. DNA of the CDR3: TGTGCCAGCAGCCGCGGGACACGCACAAGCAATCAGCCCCAGCATTTT. Full variable domain (missing parts from reference TRBV7-9 and TRBJ1-5): DTGVSQNPRHKITKRGQNVTFRCDPISEHNRLYWYRQTLGQGPEFLTYFQNEAQLEKSRLLSDRFSAERPKGSFSTLEIQRTEQGDSAMYLCASSRGTRTSNQPQHFGDGTRLSIL.

This clonotype showed up many times. V gene TRBV29-1 combines with J gene TRBJ2-5; D unresolved. The V end lost 4 bases, the J end lost 5 bases, and 14 bases lay between the germline ends. The germline V gene has CDR1 SQVTM and CDR2 ANQGSEA. This CDR3 is 13 amino acids long. CDR3 DNA sequence: TGCAGCGTTGCCTCCCGGTCAATCGAGACCCAGTACTTC. Its protein is CSVASRSIETQYF.

The chain couples TRBV7-8 to TRBJ1-1; D ambiguous. Germline V gene sequence: CDR1 SGHVS, CDR2 FQNEAQ. V lost 10 bases and J 1 base, leaving 19 bases between the germline ends. The CDR3 runs 15 residues. The DNA for the CDR3 is TGTGCCACGACACCGTTGGGGTTAGCGAACACTGAAGCTTTCTTT. Protein: CATTPLGLANTEAFF.

The chain employs TRBV18 and TRBJ2-7; TRBD1 aligns across 7 bases. This CDR3 is 15 amino acids long. The J segment lost 2 bases and the V segment lost 3 bases, leaving 7 bases of the junction unmatched. Germline assignment: CDR1 KGHSH and CDR2 LQKENI. CDR3 in DNA: TGTGCCAGCTCACCTAGCCGGGACAGCCCCTACGAGCAGTACTTC. It is translated as CASSPSRDSPYEQYF.

There are a few counts of this clonotype. The V call is TRBV20-1, the J call TRBJ1-1; D is unclear. Germline CDR1 reads DFQATT; CDR2 reads SNEGSKA (reference sequence). V lost 2 bases to trimming and J lost 5 bases, with 12 bases between them. This CDR3 has 13 amino acids. CDR3: CSARRDPGTEAFF. The CDR3 DNA reads as TGCAGTGCTAGAAGAGATCCGGGGACTGAAGCTTTCTTT.

A few counts support this clonotype. CDR3 nucleotides: TGTGCCAGCAGCATCGGGCTGTCGGGCACAGATACGCAGTATTTT. Translated: CASSIGLSGTDTQYF. The chain has TRBV7-8 and TRBJ2-3; D is undetermined. Trimming removed 5 bases from V and 1 base from J, with 13 bases in between. CDR1 SGHVS and CDR2 FQNEAQ come from the germline V gene. The CDR3 contains 15 residues.

This rearrangement joins TRBV11-2 to TRBJ1-1; 9 bases agree with TRBD1. The CDR3 has 18 amino acids. J gave up 6 bases and V 2 bases, and 16 bases lay outside the gene matches. Per the germline V gene, CDR1 is SGHAT and CDR2 is FQNNGV. The CDR3 coding sequence is TGTGCCAGCAGCTTACGATTTCCAGGGACAGGGAGTTTGGCTGAAGCTTTCTTT. It specifies CASSLRFPGTGSLAEAFF.

This clonotype occurred a few times. This chain connects TRBV28 to TRBJ1-5; D remains ambiguous. The CDR3 runs to 13 residues. In germline, CDR1 is MDHEN, CDR2 SYDVKM. The germline V and J ends were trimmed by 10 bases and 4 bases, with 14 bases remaining between them. The CDR3 region is CAIGGYGNQPQHF. CDR3 bases: TGTGCCATAGGCGGGTATGGAAATCAGCCCCAGCATTTT.

This clonotype was observed many times. V is TRBV6-5 and J is TRBJ1-5, with 8 positions matching TRBD1. Germline V gene sequence: CDR1 MNHEY, CDR2 SVGAGI. The junction had 22 bases not matched to a gene; V was cut back by 4 bases and J by 5 bases. This CDR3 region has 20 residues. The CDR3 nucleotides read TGTGCCAGCAGTTTATGGCCACCGGGTACGGTAGGACAGGGCGATCAGCCCCAGCATTTT. This gives the protein CASSLWPPGTVGQGDQPQHF.

This clonotype was detected a few times. J is TRBJ1-4 and V is TRBV6-6; no definite D call. Trimming pared 6 bases from V and 5 bases from J, leaving 13 bases between. From germline, CDR1 is MNHNY and CDR2 SVGAGI (reference sequence). This CDR3 comprises 14 residues. As DNA, the CDR3 is TGTGCCAGCAGAGACCAGTCGTTGAATGAAAAACTGTTTTTT. Encoded protein: CASRDQSLNEKLFF.

Only a few counts were recorded for this clonotype. The gene calls are TRBV6-5 and TRBJ2-5; 8 bases are a match to TRBD2. The CDR3 contains 15 residues. Per the germline V gene, CDR1 is MNHEY and CDR2 is SVGAGI. V lost 11 bases, J lost 5 bases, and 16 bases stayed unmatched. The DNA for the CDR3 is TGTGCCTGTCAGTCGGCGGGAGGCCTTGCGGAGACCCAGTACTTC. Residues: CACQSAGGLAETQYF.

V usage is TRBV5-1 and J usage is TRBJ2-6; D not resolved. CDR3 length equals 15 residues. V lost 1 base and J lost 0, with 5 bases in between. Looked up from germline, CDR1 is SGHRS and CDR2 is YFSETQ. This CDR3 is CASSLMSSGANVLTF. The CDR3, as DNA: TGCGCCAGCAGCTTGATGTCCTCTGGGGCCAACGTCCTGACTTTC.

This clonotype has just one count. This chain connects TRBV7-2 to TRBJ2-5; TRBD1 aligns across 12 bases. This CDR3 has 16 amino acids. CDR1 is SGHTA, CDR2 FQGNSA, per germline. Germline trimming cut 1 base from V and 6 bases from J; bases unmatched to any gene: 6. The CDR3 bases are TGTGCCAGCAGCTTAGAAGGGACAGGGGGCAAGAAGACCCAGTACTTC. Translating it yields CASSLEGTGGKKTQYF.

A few counts support this clonotype. The gene calls are TRBV11-2 and TRBJ2-1; 10 bases fit TRBD2. Per the germline V gene, CDR1 is SGHAT and CDR2 is FQNNGV. The CDR3 is 15 residues long. V gave up 5 bases and J gave up 5 bases; unmatched junction bases: 6. The CDR3 protein is CASSATSGIHNEQFF. CDR3 DNA: TGTGCCAGCAGCGCCACTAGCGGGATTCACAATGAGCAGTTCTTC.

The CDR3 nucleotides are TGTGCCATCACAACCGGCAACACTGAAGCTTTCTTT. This sequence encodes CAITTGNTEAFF. The chain links TRBV10-3 to TRBJ1-1, with D hard to call. CDR1 ENHRY and CDR2 SYGVKD come from the germline V gene. Trimming pared 7 bases from V and 2 bases from J, leaving 8 bases between. The CDR3 contains 12 residues.

Only a few counts were recorded for this clonotype. This chain links TRBV18 with TRBJ2-7, with TRBD2 identical over 16 bases. Trimming removed 1 base from V and 4 bases from J; junction bases left unmatched: 4. From germline, CDR1 is KGHSH and CDR2 LQKENI. This CDR3 spans 17 amino acids. The CDR3 DNA reads as TGTGCCAGCTCACCACGGGGACTAGCGGGAGGGCCGTACGAGCAGTACTTC. Amino acids: CASSPRGLAGGPYEQYF.

The chain combines TRBV5-1 with TRBJ2-7; 8 bases align to TRBD1. Germline assignment: CDR1 SGHRS and CDR2 YFSETQ. J gave up 5 bases and V 1 base, and 11 bases lay outside the gene matches. This CDR3 region has 16 residues. This CDR3 is CASSLYQGAGGNEQYF. CDR3 bases: TGCGCCAGCAGCTTGTATCAGGGGGCGGGCGGGAACGAGCAGTACTTC.

This clonotype was counted at least ten times. This CDR3 is CSASDPGQLLSYEQYF. DNA of the CDR3: TGCAGTGCTAGCGATCCGGGACAGCTCCTCTCCTACGAGCAGTACTTC. The chain joins TRBV20-1 to TRBJ2-7; 7 positions match TRBD1. V lost 3 bases, J lost 0 bases, and 11 bases stayed unmatched. Looked up from germline, CDR1 is DFQATT and CDR2 is SNEGSKA (reference sequence). This CDR3 has 16 residues.

This clonotype was counted between two and nine times. The J gene is TRBJ2-1, the V gene TRBV6-1; either TRBD1 or TRBD2 may fit D (5 bases each). Trimming removed 6 bases at V and 3 bases at J, with 12 bases between. Germline CDR1 MNHNS, CDR2 SASEGT. This CDR3 is built from 14 residues. CDR3: CASSVNGGYNEQFF. Written as DNA, the CDR3 is TGTGCCAGCAGCGTCAATGGGGGCTACAATGAGCAGTTCTTC.

The table lists this clonotype with many counts. V and J are TRBV7-2 and TRBJ2-5, with TRBD2 matching 9 bases. Per the germline V gene, CDR1 is SGHTA and CDR2 is FQGNSA. The CDR3 loop spans 15 amino acids. Losses at the gene ends were 5 bases for V and 1 base for J; bases not matched to a gene: 5. Here the CDR3 DNA reads TGTGCCAGCAGCGTAAGACTAGCGGCCCAAGAGACCCAGTACTTC. Its translation: CASSVRLAAQETQYF.